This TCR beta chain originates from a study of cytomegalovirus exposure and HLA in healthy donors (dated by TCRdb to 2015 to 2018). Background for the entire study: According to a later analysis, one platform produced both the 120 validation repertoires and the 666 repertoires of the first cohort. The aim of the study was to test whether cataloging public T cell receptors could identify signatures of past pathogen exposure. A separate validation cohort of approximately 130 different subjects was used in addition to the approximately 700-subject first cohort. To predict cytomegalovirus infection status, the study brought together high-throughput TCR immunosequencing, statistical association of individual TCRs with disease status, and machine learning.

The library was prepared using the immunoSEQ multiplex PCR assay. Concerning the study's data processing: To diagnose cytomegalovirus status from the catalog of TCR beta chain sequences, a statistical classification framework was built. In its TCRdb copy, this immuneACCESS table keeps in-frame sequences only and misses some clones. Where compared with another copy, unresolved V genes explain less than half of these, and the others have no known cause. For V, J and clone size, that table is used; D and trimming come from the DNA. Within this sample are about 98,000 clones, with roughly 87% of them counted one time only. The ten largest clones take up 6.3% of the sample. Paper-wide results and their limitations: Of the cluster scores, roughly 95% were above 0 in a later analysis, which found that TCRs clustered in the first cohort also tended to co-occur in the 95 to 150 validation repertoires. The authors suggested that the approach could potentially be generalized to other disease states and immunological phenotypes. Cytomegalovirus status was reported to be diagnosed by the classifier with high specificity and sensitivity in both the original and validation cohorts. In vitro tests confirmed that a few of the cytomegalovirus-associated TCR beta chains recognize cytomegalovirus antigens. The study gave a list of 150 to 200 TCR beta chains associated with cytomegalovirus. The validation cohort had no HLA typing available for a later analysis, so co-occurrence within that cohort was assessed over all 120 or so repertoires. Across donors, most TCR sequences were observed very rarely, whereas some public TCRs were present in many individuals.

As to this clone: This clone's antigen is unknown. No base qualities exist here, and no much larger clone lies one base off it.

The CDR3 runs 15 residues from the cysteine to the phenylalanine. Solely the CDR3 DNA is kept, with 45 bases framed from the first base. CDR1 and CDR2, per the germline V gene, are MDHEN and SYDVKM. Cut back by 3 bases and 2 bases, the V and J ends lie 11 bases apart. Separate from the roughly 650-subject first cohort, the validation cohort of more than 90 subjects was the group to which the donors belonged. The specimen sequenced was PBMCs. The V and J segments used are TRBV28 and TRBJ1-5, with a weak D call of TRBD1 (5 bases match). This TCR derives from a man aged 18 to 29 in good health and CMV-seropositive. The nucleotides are TGTGCCAGCAGTTTCATAGGGGTCGGCAATCAGCCCCAGCATTTT. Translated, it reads CASSFIGVGNQPQHF. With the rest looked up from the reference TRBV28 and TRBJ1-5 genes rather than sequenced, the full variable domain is DVKVTQSSRYLVKRTGEKVFLECVQDMDHENMFWYRQDPGLGLRLIYFSYDVKMKEKGDIPEGYSVSREKKERFSLILESASTNQTSMYLCASSFIGVGNQPQHFGDGTRLSIL.